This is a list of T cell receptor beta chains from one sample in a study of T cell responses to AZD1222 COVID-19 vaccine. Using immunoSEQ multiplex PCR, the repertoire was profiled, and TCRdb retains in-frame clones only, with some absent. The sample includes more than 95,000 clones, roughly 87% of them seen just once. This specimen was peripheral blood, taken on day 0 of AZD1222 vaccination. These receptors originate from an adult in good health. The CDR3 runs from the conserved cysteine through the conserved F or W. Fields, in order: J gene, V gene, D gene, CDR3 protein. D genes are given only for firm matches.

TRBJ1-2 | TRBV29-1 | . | CSVERGVHGYTF
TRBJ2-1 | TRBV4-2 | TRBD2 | CASSLGGGVNEQFF
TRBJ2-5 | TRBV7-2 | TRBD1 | CASSFDRGQETQYF
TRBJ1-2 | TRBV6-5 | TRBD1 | CASPDRGPYGYTF
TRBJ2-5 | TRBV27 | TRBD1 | CASSGTGVWQTQYF
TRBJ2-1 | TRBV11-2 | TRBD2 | CASSLVGAGGNNEQFF
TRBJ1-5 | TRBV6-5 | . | CATRDGHSNQPQHF
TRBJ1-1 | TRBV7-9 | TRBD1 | CAIKGTGLNTEAFF
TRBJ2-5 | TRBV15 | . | CATSRERGWGETQYF
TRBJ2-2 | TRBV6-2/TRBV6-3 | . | CASSYGGNPPGELFF
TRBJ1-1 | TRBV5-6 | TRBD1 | CASSKGGDPEAFF
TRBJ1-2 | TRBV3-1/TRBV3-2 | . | CASSLKAAQGGYTF
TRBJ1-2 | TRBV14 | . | CASSPTRGFANYGYTF
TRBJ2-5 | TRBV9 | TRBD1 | CASSVEGTGYLGETQYF
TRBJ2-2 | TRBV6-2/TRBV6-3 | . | CASSYIVGGELFF
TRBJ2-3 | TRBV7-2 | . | CASRPVSDTQYF
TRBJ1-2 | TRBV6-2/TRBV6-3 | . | CASSYATAYYGYTF
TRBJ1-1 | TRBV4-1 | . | CASRTGRGFMNTEAFF
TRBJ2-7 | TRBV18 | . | CASSRSAYSYEQYF
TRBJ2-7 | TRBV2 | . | CASSEIPAQGSYEQYF
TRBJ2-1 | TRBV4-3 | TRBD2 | CASSQLAGGYNEQFF
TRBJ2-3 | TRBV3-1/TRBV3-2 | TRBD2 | CASSQGIAGAGDTQYF
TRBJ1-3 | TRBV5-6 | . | CASSPQGRGGNTIYF